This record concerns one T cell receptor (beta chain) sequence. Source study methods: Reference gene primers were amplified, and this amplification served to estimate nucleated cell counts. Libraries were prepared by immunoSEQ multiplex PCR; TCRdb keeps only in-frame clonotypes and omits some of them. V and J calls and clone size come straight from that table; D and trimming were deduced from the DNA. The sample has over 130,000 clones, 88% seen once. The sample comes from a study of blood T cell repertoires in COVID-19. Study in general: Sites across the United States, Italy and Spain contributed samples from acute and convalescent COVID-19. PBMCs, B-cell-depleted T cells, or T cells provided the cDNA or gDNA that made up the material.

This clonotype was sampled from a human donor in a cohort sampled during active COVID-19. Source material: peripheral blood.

CDR3 protein: CSVELGQGRETQYF. In DNA, the CDR3 is TGCAGCGTTGAACTAGGACAGGGGAGAGAGACCCAGTACTTC. V gene TRBV29-1 combines with J gene TRBJ2-5; 9 positions match TRBD1. The germline CDR1 and CDR2 sequences are SQVTM and ANQGSEA. V lost 2 bases to trimming and J lost 4 bases; unmatched junction nucleotides: 5. The CDR3 totals 14 residues.